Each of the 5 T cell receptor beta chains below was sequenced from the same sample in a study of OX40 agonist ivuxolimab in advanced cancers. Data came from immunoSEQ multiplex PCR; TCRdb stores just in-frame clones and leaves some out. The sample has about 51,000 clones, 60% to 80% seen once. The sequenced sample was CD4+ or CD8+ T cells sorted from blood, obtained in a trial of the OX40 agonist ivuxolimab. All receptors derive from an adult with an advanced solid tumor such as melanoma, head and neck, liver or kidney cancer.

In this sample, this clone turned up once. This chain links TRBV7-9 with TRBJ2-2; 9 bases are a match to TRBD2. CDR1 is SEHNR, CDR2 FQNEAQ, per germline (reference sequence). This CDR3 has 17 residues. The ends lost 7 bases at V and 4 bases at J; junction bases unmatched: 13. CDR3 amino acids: CASILTPGLAITGELFF. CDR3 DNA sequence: TGTGCCAGCATCCTAACCCCAGGACTAGCGATCACCGGGGAGCTGTTTTTT.

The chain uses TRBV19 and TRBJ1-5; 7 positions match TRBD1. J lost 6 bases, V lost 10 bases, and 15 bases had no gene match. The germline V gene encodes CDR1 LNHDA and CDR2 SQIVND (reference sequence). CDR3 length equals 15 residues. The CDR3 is CAIGQDGLVGQPQHF. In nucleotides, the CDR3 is TGTGCCATAGGACAGGACGGTCTGGTCGGTCAGCCCCAGCATTTT.

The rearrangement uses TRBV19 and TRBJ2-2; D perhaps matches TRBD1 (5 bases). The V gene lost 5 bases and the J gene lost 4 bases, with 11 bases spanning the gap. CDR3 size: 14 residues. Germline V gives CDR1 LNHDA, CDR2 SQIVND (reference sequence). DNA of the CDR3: TGTGCCAGTAGTCAGGGATCGATCACCGGGGAGCTGTTTTTT. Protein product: CASSQGSITGELFF. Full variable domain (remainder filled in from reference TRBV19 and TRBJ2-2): DGGITQSPKYLFRKEGQNVTLSCEQNLNHDAMYWYRQDPGQGLRLIYYSQIVNDFQKGDIAEGYSVSREKKESFPLTVTSAQKNPTAFYLCASSQGSITGELFFGEGSRLTVL.

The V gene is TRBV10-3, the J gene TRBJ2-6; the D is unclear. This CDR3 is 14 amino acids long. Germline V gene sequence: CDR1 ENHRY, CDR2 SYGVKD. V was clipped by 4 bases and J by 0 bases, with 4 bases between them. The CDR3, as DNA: TGTGCCATCAGTGGCGACTCTGGGGCCAACGTCCTGACTTTC. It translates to CAISGDSGANVLTF.

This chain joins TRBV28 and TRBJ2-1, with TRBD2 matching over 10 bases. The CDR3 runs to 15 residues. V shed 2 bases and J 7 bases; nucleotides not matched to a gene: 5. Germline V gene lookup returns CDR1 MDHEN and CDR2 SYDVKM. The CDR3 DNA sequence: TGTGCCAGCAGTTTAGGGGCTAGCGGGAGTAATGAGCAGTTCTTC. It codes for CASSLGASGSNEQFF.